This is a list of T cell receptor beta chains from one sample in a study of T cells in Graves' hyperthyroidism and ophthalmopathy. Each CDR3 protein is one row after TCRdb ran MiXCR on the multiplex PCR reads. The sample records roughly 700,000 distinct CDR3 sequences, around 15% being singletons. Input material: blood. These TCRs come from a man between 50 and 59 years old with Graves' hyperthyroidism. CDR3s include the opening cysteine and the closing phenylalanine or tryptophan. D genes are given only for firm matches. Clone size appears in some rows only: once, few, many, or a class for an expanded clone.

length | D | size | J | V | DNA | CDR3
15 | TRBD2 | few | TRBJ2-1 | TRBV18 | TGTGCCAGCTCACCAGCTAGCGGGCGCTACAATGAGCAGTTCTTC | CASSPASGRYNEQFF
13 | NA | few | TRBJ2-5 | TRBV11-2 | TGTGCCACCACCGATGGGGGTCAAGAGACCCAGTACTTC | CATTDGGQETQYF
15 | TRBD1 | few | TRBJ1-1 | TRBV19 | TGTGCCAGTAGACCGGGACAGGGGGCGAACACTGAAGCTTTCTTT | CASRPGQGANTEAFF
13 | NA | many | TRBJ2-7 | TRBV27 | TGTGCCAGCAGTTCCCTCGGGTTTTACGAGCAGTACTTC | CASSSLGFYEQYF
17 | NA | NA | TRBJ2-7 | TRBV28 | TGTGCCAGCAGTTTTCCCCGAGACAGAGCACAATCCTACGAGCAGTACTTC | CASSFPRDRAQSYEQYF
17 | TRBD2 | many | TRBJ2-1 | TRBV20-1 | TGCAGTGCTAGAGGTGAAACTACTAGCGGGGCGTACAATGAGCAGTTCTTC | CSARGETTSGAYNEQFF
14 | NA | many | TRBJ2-6 | TRBV19 | TGTGCCAGTAGTATACCCTCTCGGGCCAACGTCCTGACTTTC | CASSIPSRANVLTF
15 | TRBD1 | NA | TRBJ2-7 | TRBV5-1 | TGCGCCAGCAGCTTCCTACAGGGGTCGACCTACGAGCAGTACTTC | CASSFLQGSTYEQYF
13 | NA | NA | TRBJ1-5 | TRBV24-1 | TGTGCCACCAGTGGGACAGATAATCAGCCCCAGCATTTT | CATSGTDNQPQHF
16 | NA | few | TRBJ1-3 | TRBV2 | TGTGCCAGCAGTGAACAGGGAACTGTTACTGGAAACACCATATATTTT | CASSEQGTVTGNTIYF
12 | NA | NA | TRBJ1-2 | TRBV5-1 | TGCGCCAGCAGCTTGGATGGGGGTGGCTACACCTTC | CASSLDGGGYTF
12 | NA | NA | TRBJ1-5 | TRBV20-1 | TGCAGTGCCCGGGGGGCGGATCAGCCCCAGCATTTT | CSARGADQPQHF
14 | NA | many | TRBJ1-1 | TRBV7-2 | TGTGCCAGCAGCTTACACAGAACGAACACTGAAGCTTTCTTT | CASSLHRTNTEAFF
14 | NA | many | TRBJ2-7 | TRBV28 | TGTGCCAGCACCACTAAGGCTTACTCCTACGAGCAGTACTTC | CASTTKAYSYEQYF
13 | NA | NA | TRBJ1-2 | TRBV7-2 | TGTGCCAGCAGCTCACCACAGGGCGATGGCTACACCTTC | CASSSPQGDGYTF